This T cell receptor (beta chain) was documented in a study of esophageal squamous cell carcinoma under preoperative chemotherapy. This CDR3 region has 16 residues. Trimming shortened V by 2 bases and J by 0 bases, and 14 bases separated the two germline ends. Germline CDR1 is MNHEY and CDR2 is SVGAGI. Time point denoted: after preoperative PTX-NDP chemotherapy. Via MiXCR, TCRdb re-called the PCR reads, giving one row per CDR3 protein. Of over 25,000 distinct CDR3 sequences detected, around 50% appear once; the ten largest clones hold approximately 25%. The sample was acquired from a patient given preoperative chemotherapy. This chain links TRBV6-5 with TRBJ2-7; D may match TRBD1 or TRBD2 (5 bases each). This TCR was recovered from a human donor with esophageal squamous cell carcinoma. The donor label of this sample is uncertain. The CDR3 nucleotides are TGTGCCAGCAGTTACCTGAACGGGGACCGCTCCTACGAGCAGTACTTC. Protein product: CASSYLNGDRSYEQYF.